The present T cell receptor beta chain was sequenced within a study of T cell clonotyping in hematopoietic cell transplantation listed by TCRdb under 2021. For context, the study as a whole: Recipient samples taken before transplant were collected after cytoreduction. Recruitment of patients ran from late 2015 to January 2017, and follow-up continued until late 2020 or until death. A total of under 150 blood samples were gathered in the study from around 40 consecutive transplant recipients along with their related donors. The investigation overall reported the following: Just a small fraction of recipient repertoires overlapped with donor repertoires, and more than 95% appeared de novo at the given depth. Inverse Simpson Index values from donors and from recipients before transplant predicted broader TCR repertoire diversity after transplant. The sample size was limited, and CD4 and CD8 repertoire contributions could not be separated because cells were not sorted. After transplant, TCR diversity in recipients dropped, and pathologically expanded clonotypes increased progressively from day 30 to day 180.

At the junction V is shortened by 0 bases and J by 5 bases, with 9 bases in between. The germline V gene (reference sequence) gives CDR1 as MNHEY and CDR2 as SMNVEV. The CDR3 measures 14 amino acids from cysteine to phenylalanine. Of all the DNA, just the CDR3 is kept, 42 bases in frame from base 1. What the time point label conveys for this sample: recipient sample about 28 days before transplant, after cytoreduction. Recipient blood was collected about 28 days before transplant and at days 30, 100 and 180 after transplant. Nuclei Lysis Solution was used to extract genomic DNA from fresh or cryopreserved unfractionated peripheral blood mononuclear cells. This clone was detected a few times. No cognate antigen has been identified for it. Nothing much larger sits one base from this clone, and base qualities are not available. With the immunoSEQ assay, which is a bias-controlled multiplex PCR relying on V- and J-specific primers, TCR beta CDR3 regions were amplified from genomic DNA. In a second PCR step, a proprietary barcode and Illumina adapter sequences were attached to the CDR3 amplicons. CDR3 libraries were sequenced on an Illumina MiSeq instrument. The authors' analysis ran thus. Export and quality control were handled in immunoSEQ Analyzer 3.0, while downstream analyses relied on R Bioconductor and Immunarch. Only productive rearrangements in the normalized downsampled data set were used to calculate repertoire metrics. Pathologically expanded clonotypes were defined as those larger than 5 templates in the normalized cohort. The Inverse Simpson Index served as the measure of repertoire diversity. To capture all clonotypes, CMV-specificity analyses were performed on the non-normalized data set. The table comes from immuneACCESS by way of TCRdb, which keeps in-frame sequences with V and J called. Part of the clones is missing from these tables; in studies checked, under half for an unresolved V gene and the rest for unknown reasons. The V and J calls and the clone size are those of that table, but D and trimming were determined from the DNA. This sample has about 29,000 clones in its table, and 70% to 80% of those were observed once. Clones ranked in the top ten supply about 6.8% of the sample.

Recombination connected TRBV27 to TRBJ2-3; perhaps TRBD1 is the D gene, with 6 bases matching. The clonotype originates from a woman under 40 with chronic myeloid leukemia. Some clones in this sample may be carry-over from other donors' samples. Here the sequenced sample was peripheral blood mononuclear cells, taken before stem cell transplant. The DNA sequence reads TGTGCCAGCAGTTTATCAGGGGGAAGAGATACGCAGTATTTT. This is translated as CASSLSGGRDTQYF.